This T cell receptor (beta chain) was obtained from a study of blood T cells in healthy people across ages. Background on the study: Template switching recovered approximately one barcoded beta molecule for every two T cells.

This CDR3 has 14 amino acids. The second PCR ran about 6 to 12 cycles with a sample-barcoded 5' primer and J-beta primers. One entry per CDR3 protein results from TCRdb running MiXCR on the 5' RACE reads. The sample has roughly 930,000 distinct CDR3 sequences; 40% to 60% are singletons. The TCR was taken from a man under 40 in good health. Source material: blood. The gene calls are TRBV21-1 and TRBJ1-2; the listed D gene, TRBD1, was not tested against the DNA. TRBV21-1 is a known pseudogene. The CDR3, as DNA: TGTGCCAGCAGCAAAGATCGGGAAAACTATGGCTACACCTTC. Its translation is CASSKDRENYGYTF.